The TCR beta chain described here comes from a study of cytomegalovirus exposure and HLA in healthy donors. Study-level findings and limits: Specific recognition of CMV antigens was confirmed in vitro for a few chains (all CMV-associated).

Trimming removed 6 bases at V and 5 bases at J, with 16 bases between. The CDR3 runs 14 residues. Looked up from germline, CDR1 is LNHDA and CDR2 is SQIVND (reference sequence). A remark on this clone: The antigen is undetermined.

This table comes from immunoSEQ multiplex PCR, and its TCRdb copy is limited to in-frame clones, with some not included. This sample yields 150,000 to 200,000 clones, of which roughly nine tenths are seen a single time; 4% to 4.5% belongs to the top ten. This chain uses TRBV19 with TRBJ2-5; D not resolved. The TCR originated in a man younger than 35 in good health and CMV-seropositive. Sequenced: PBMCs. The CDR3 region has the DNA TGTGCCAGTAGGCCGTCCTTAGCCAAGGAGACCCAGTACTTC. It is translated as CASRPSLAKETQYF.